The 4 T cell receptor beta chains below come from one sample, sequenced in a study of shared clonotypes between healthy human individuals. Measured with immunoSEQ multiplex PCR; TCRdb has only the in-frame clones, and not every one. The data hold fewer than 3 million clones, with 85% to 95% observed a single time. The specimen sequenced was naive CD4+ T cells from PBMCs. The subset: CD45RA+ positively selected. These receptors were collected from a man aged 18 to 35 in good health. Some clones in this sample may be carry-over from other donors' samples.

This sequence joins TRBV2 and TRBJ2-4, with D unresolved. This CDR3 region has 14 residues. CDR1 and CDR2 from the germline V gene are SNHLY and FYNNEI. V was shortened by 6 bases and J by 4 bases, with 13 bases between the two germline ends. The CDR3, as DNA: TGTGCCAGCAGCGCCGGCTTGATAAAAAACATTCAGTACTTC. Translation: CASSAGLIKNIQYF.

The chain is built from TRBV7-8 and TRBJ2-1, with TRBD2 as a possible D gene (6 bases). Germline CDR1 SGHVS, CDR2 FQNEAQ. Trimming cost V 6 bases and J 5 bases, with 20 bases left between them. The CDR3 consists of 16 residues. In DNA, the CDR3 is TGTGCCAGCAGAGAAAGCCGACTAGGTGAAAACAATGAGCAGTTCTTC. Protein: CASRESRLGENNEQFF.

The chain combines TRBV4-2 with TRBJ2-7; D is unclear. V gave up 0 bases and J gave up 6 bases, with 15 bases separating them. CDR1 is LGHNA, CDR2 YNFKEQ, per germline. This CDR3 has 15 residues. CDR3 amino acids: CASSQDSGKWVEQYF. DNA for the CDR3: TGTGCCAGCAGCCAAGATTCCGGAAAGTGGGTCGAGCAGTACTTC.

The J gene is TRBJ2-7, the V gene TRBV10-2; TRBD2 matches 10 bases. CDR3 length equals 14 residues. V was clipped by 5 bases and J by 2 bases; unmatched bases: 3. Looked up from germline, CDR1 is WSHSY and CDR2 is SAAADI. The CDR3 DNA reads TGCGCCAGCAGTCGACTAGCGGGCCCCTACGAGCAGTACTTC. It encodes CASSRLAGPYEQYF.